Sequencing of this T cell receptor (beta chain) was carried out in a study of vaccination effects on CD4 cells after COVID-19. Study results and limitations: By a late point after vaccination, infection- and vaccine-induced clones had shrunk markedly through clonal contraction.

This CDR3 is built from 14 residues. With 2 bases removed from V and 4 bases from J, the gap between germline ends came to 11 bases. CDR1 is ENHRY, CDR2 SYGVKD, per germline. Comment on this clone: Its antigen is not known.

Culturing for nine to ten days preceded CD4+ T cell isolation. Vaccine administered to participants consisted of two doses of either BNT162b2 or mRNA-1273. Data came from immunoSEQ multiplex PCR; TCRdb stores just in-frame clones and leaves some out. In the table there are under 55,000 clones, 72% of which are singletons. This TCR came from a human donor who received a COVID-19 vaccine. J is TRBJ1-1 and V is TRBV10-3; D is unresolved. The specimen was CD4+ T cells from PBMCs cultured without peptide, collected after COVID-19 vaccination. DNA of the CDR3: TGTGCCATCAGTGAGGGCCTTGGCGGCACTGAAGCTTTCTTT. Residues: CAISEGLGGTEAFF.